The clone carrying this T cell receptor (beta chain) was seen a handful of times. Per the study methods: Amplification from reference gene primers served as the basis for estimated nucleated cell counts. Assay: immunoSEQ multiplex PCR; the TCRdb copy retains only in-frame clones and omits some. Clone size and V and J calls were adopted from that table, with D and trimming inferred from the DNA. Altogether more than 400,000 clones are present, roughly 88% being singletons, with the ten largest covering under 4%. This entry is derived from a study of blood T cell repertoires in COVID-19. Study-wide background: T cells, B-cell-depleted T cells, or PBMCs supplied cDNA or gDNA.

The ends lost 9 bases at V and 5 bases at J; junction bases unmatched: 10. The CDR3 has 14 residues. Germline lookup yields CDR1 LNHDA and CDR2 SQIVND (reference sequence). The sequencing input was peripheral blood. This TCR was recovered from a human donor in a cohort sampled during active COVID-19. This chain links TRBV19 with TRBJ1-5, with TRBD1 matching 7 bases. CDR3 nucleotides: TGTGCCAGCACCGCATTCAGGGGGGATCAGCCCCAGCATTTT. Amino acids: CASTAFRGDQPQHF.